What follows are 4 T cell receptor beta chains derived from one specimen sequenced in a study of shared clonotypes between healthy human individuals. The naive CD8 subset, CD45RO-negative cells positively selected for CCR7, excluded terminally differentiated effector memory CD45RA+ cells. This table comes from immunoSEQ multiplex PCR, and its TCRdb copy is limited to in-frame clones, with some not included. The repertoire holds roughly 2,000,000 clones, with about 94% as singletons. Sequencing used naive CD8+ T cells sorted from blood. These receptors were obtained from a man between 18 and 35 years old in good health.

Here the CDR3 reads CSASSGTEQYF. DNA of the CDR3: TGCAGTGCTAGTTCAGGGACCGAGCAGTACTTC. The chain couples TRBV20-1 to TRBJ2-7; D could derive from TRBD1 or TRBD2 (5 bases each). The V gene's germline CDR1 is DFQATT and CDR2 SNEGSKA (reference sequence). V dropped 3 bases and J dropped 6 bases, with 9 bases sitting between them. This CDR3 has 11 residues.

The rearrangement uses TRBV13 and TRBJ1-2, with 9 positions matching TRBD1. The CDR3 runs 13 residues. Per germline, CDR1 PRHDT and CDR2 FYEKMQ (reference sequence). V lost 2 bases, J lost 8 bases, and 3 bases stayed unmatched. CDR3 DNA sequence: TGTGCCAGCAGCTTACGGACAGGGGTCGGCTACACCTTC. This sequence encodes CASSLRTGVGYTF.

The genes are TRBV19 and TRBJ2-1; TRBD1 is a possible D gene (7 bases). This CDR3 has 16 amino acids. The germline V and J ends were trimmed by 6 bases and 0 bases, with 15 bases remaining between them. Germline V gene data show CDR1 as LNHDA and CDR2 as SQIVND (reference sequence). The CDR3 loop reads CASRDYRDSSYNEQFF. The CDR3 DNA is TGTGCCAGTAGGGACTACCGGGACAGCTCCTACAATGAGCAGTTCTTC.

J is TRBJ2-3 and V is TRBV7-9; unclear D gene. The germline CDR1 and CDR2 sequences are SEHNR and FQNEAQ (reference sequence). The CDR3 is made up of 13 amino acids. Trimming left V 5 bases short and J 1 base short, with 7 bases between. CDR3 amino acids: CASSHPRTDTQYF. The DNA for the CDR3 is TGTGCCAGCAGCCACCCTCGCACAGATACGCAGTATTTT. Full variable domain (rest looked up from reference TRBV7-9 and TRBJ2-3): DTGVSQNPRHKITKRGQNVTFRCDPISEHNRLYWYRQTLGQGPEFLTYFQNEAQLEKSRLLSDRFSAERPKGSFSTLEIQRTEQGDSAMYLCASSHPRTDTQYFGPGTRLTVL.